This T cell receptor beta chain was identified in a study of blood T cell repertoires in COVID-19. Across the whole study: In each case, the material was cDNA or gDNA derived from T cells, B-cell-depleted T cells, or PBMCs.

This clone appeared a single time. TCRdb's table, derived via immunoSEQ multiplex PCR, lists solely in-frame clones and lacks some. The repertoire holds around 160,000 clones, with around 80% as singletons. The sequence was collected from a man between 60 and 70 years old with active or convalescent COVID-19. Sequencing used peripheral blood.

The CDR3 DNA reads as TGTGCCAGCAGCCAAAATTCCTACAATGAGCAGTTCTTC. Translated, it gives CASSQNSYNEQFF. This chain joins TRBV11-3 and TRBJ2-1; no clear D gene. The CDR3 is made up of 13 amino acids. Trimming took off 5 bases at V and 1 base at J, with 6 bases between the two ends. Germline values: CDR1 SGHNT, CDR2 YENEEA.